The rows below give T cell receptor beta chains drawn from one sample of a study of cytomegalovirus exposure and HLA in healthy donors. The assay was immunoSEQ multiplex PCR, and TCRdb's table has in-frame clones only and misses some. The repertoire holds approximately 99,000 clones, over 75% seen once, with 3% to 3.5% in the top ten. Material: PBMCs. Receptors originate from a woman aged 18-29 years in good health and CMV-seronegative. Each CDR3 is given with its conserved first and last residue. D genes are given only for firm matches. Size tells how often a clone was seen (once, few, many) or the class of an expanded clone, and some rows leave it out.

v_gene	d_gene	j_gene	abundance	CDR3nt	CDR3aa
TRBV7-8	-	TRBJ1-1	-	TGTGCCAGCACCCCTGGAGGGAACACTGAAGCTTTCTTT	CASTPGGNTEAFF
TRBV5-1	TRBD1	TRBJ1-2	-	TGCGCCAGCAGCTTTACAGGGGTCCCCAACTATGGCTACACCTTC	CASSFTGVPNYGYTF
TRBV6-1	-	TRBJ1-1	once	TGTGCCAGCAGATACATGGGCGGGACCACTGAAGCTTTCTTT	CASRYMGGTTEAFF
TRBV4-1	-	TRBJ2-7	-	TGCGCCAGCAGCCAGCCGGGACTCTCCTACGAGCAGTACTTC	CASSQPGLSYEQYF
TRBV7-6	-	TRBJ1-3	-	TGTGCCAGCAGCCCCGACTTCGGCTCTGGAAACACCATATATTTT	CASSPDFGSGNTIYF
TRBV12-5	-	TRBJ1-1	-	TGTGCTAGTGGGGGGCCTGAAGCTTTCTTT	CASGGPEAFF
TRBV29-1	TRBD1	TRBJ2-7	few	TGCAGCGTTGATGACAGGGAATCCTACGAGCAGTACTTC	CSVDDRESYEQYF
TRBV7-6	TRBD1	TRBJ1-4	-	TGTGCCAGCAGCCAGGGACAGGGGGCGCGATTCGACGAAAAACTGTTTTTT	CASSQGQGARFDEKLFF
TRBV29-1	-	TRBJ2-3	-	TGCAGCGTTGGCGCCACCCTCACAGATACGCAGTATTTT	CSVGATLTDTQYF
TRBV2	-	TRBJ1-1	-	TGTGCCAGCAGTGATAATGGGGCGTGGACTGAAGCTTTCTTT	CASSDNGAWTEAFF
TRBV27	TRBD2	TRBJ2-1	-	TGTGCCAGCTCGGGGGGGTGGGATGAGCAGTTCTTC	CASSGGWDEQFF
TRBV6-1	TRBD2	TRBJ2-1	-	TGTGCCAGCAGACTAGCGGGGGGCAACAATGAGCAGTTCTTC	CASRLAGGNNEQFF
TRBV4-1	TRBD1	TRBJ1-1	-	TGCGCCAGCAACATCCTGACAGGGGGGAACACTGAAGCTTTCTTT	CASNILTGGNTEAFF
TRBV7-8	-	TRBJ1-5	-	TGTGCCAGCAGCTTCCTCTCGGGGCGGGGGGCCCGTCAGCCCCAGCATTTT	CASSFLSGRGARQPQHF
TRBV6-5	-	TRBJ1-6	-	TGTGCCAGCAGTTACATTGGCAGGGCATATAATTCACCCCTCCACTTT	CASSYIGRAYNSPLHF
TRBV4-1	-	TRBJ2-3	once	TGCGCCAGCCGGGGGGCCGACAATGCAGATACGCAGTATTTT	CASRGADNADTQYF
TRBV25-1	-	TRBJ1-2	-	TGTGCCAGCAGTGACGTTTTCAGGGAAGGTGGCTACACCTTC	CASSDVFREGGYTF
TRBV27	TRBD2	TRBJ2-2	-	TGTGCCAGCAGTTTAGGATCCAGCGGGGGGGCAGGCGGGGAGCTGTTTTTT	CASSLGSSGGAGGELFF
TRBV4-1	TRBD1	TRBJ1-4	-	TGCGCCAGCAGCCAAGTACAGGGGGCGTATGAAAAACTGTTTTTT	CASSQVQGAYEKLFF
TRBV6-5	-	TRBJ2-7	-	TGTGCCAGCAGTCCCCGCCAGGGAATCTACGAGCAGTACTTC	CASSPRQGIYEQYF
TRBV6-1	TRBD1	TRBJ1-1	-	TGTGCCAGCAGTGCGGCCGGGACAGGGGTTTTTACTGAAGCTTTCTTT	CASSAAGTGVFTEAFF
TRBV19	-	TRBJ2-1	-	TGTGCCAGTACGGCAGGGATCTACAATGAGCAGTTCTTC	CASTAGIYNEQFF
TRBV25-1	TRBD2	TRBJ2-5	few	TGTGCCAGCAGTGAAGGGACTAGCGGTTATCGGAAAGAGACCCAGTACTTC	CASSEGTSGYRKETQYF
TRBV10-1	-	TRBJ1-3	few	TGCGCCAGCAGTGAACAATCTGGAAACACCATATATTTT	CASSEQSGNTIYF
TRBV5-8	-	TRBJ1-5	-	TGTGCCAGCAGCTTGGAAAGACTGAAGCATAATCAGCCCCAGCATTTT	CASSLERLKHNQPQHF
TRBV5-6	TRBD2	TRBJ2-1	-	TGTGCCAGCAGAGCGGGGGGGAGCTCCTACAATGAGCAGTTCTTC	CASRAGGSSYNEQFF
TRBV5-6	-	TRBJ2-1	-	TGTGCCAGCAGCCCCGTGTCCCTCTACAATGAGCAGTTCTTC	CASSPVSLYNEQFF
TRBV6-6	TRBD1	TRBJ1-2	-	TGTGCCAGCAGTTCCGGGACAGAAGTTTATGTCTACACCTTC	CASSSGTEVYVYTF
TRBV30	-	TRBJ1-2	-	TGTGCCTCGATAACCAACAAGGGGCTAGGGAAGGGCTACACCTTC	CASITNKGLGKGYTF
TRBV4-1	-	TRBJ2-1	-	TGCGCCAGCAGCCACCCCCTCACCAACGCATCCCCGGGGAATGAGCAGTTCTTC	CASSHPLTNASPGNEQFF
TRBV7-9	TRBD2	TRBJ2-1	-	TGTGCCAGCACCCATTTGGGGGGCGGGGGGTCCTACAATGAGCAGTTCTTC	CASTHLGGGGSYNEQFF
TRBV9	-	TRBJ1-2	-	TGTGCCAGCAGCGTGTCCGACACATACTATGGCTACACCTTC	CASSVSDTYYGYTF
TRBV13	-	TRBJ1-1	-	TGTGCCAGCAGCTTAAGAGGGTTTCCTCAGGACACTGAAGCTTTCTTT	CASSLRGFPQDTEAFF
TRBV27	-	TRBJ2-3	-	TGTGCCAGCACTCTATACGGCACAGATACGCAGTATTTT	CASTLYGTDTQYF
TRBV18	-	TRBJ1-1	-	TGTGCCAGCTCGTGGGGGCGGAACACTGAAGCTTTCTTT	CASSWGRNTEAFF